The next 18 T cell receptor beta chains were all read from a single sample in a study of shared clonotypes between healthy human individuals. Measured with immunoSEQ multiplex PCR; TCRdb has only the in-frame clones, and not every one. Found here are hundreds of thousands of clones, around 73% of them singletons; the top ten hold around 1.8%. The sequencing input was memory CD4+ T cells sorted from blood. The subset: CD45RA-negative fraction. The origin of the receptors is a woman aged 25 to 39 in good health.

The rearrangement joins TRBV30 to TRBJ2-7; 8 bases align to TRBD1. Looked up from germline, CDR1 is GTSNPN and CDR2 is SVGIG (reference sequence). The CDR3 consists of 13 residues. The DNA for the CDR3 is TGTGCGGCGCGGACAGGGAGCTCCTACGAGCAGTACTTC. Protein: CAARTGSSYEQYF.

V and J are TRBV29-1 and TRBJ1-2, with 11 bases identical to TRBD1. The CDR3 spans 16 residues. Germline V gene lookup returns CDR1 SQVTM and CDR2 ANQGSEA. The V segment lost 5 bases and the J segment 4 bases; nucleotides outside the gene matches: 12. This chain's CDR3 is CSVSGTGGPLGYGYTF. CDR3 nucleotides: TGCAGCGTTTCCGGGACAGGGGGACCCCTTGGCTATGGCTACACCTTC.

The rearrangement links TRBV2 to TRBJ2-3; 8 nucleotides line up with TRBD2. The V gene end was trimmed by 7 bases and the J gene end by 1 base; junction bases not matched to a gene: 4. The CDR3 loop spans 14 amino acids. Germline values: CDR1 SNHLY, CDR2 FYNNEI. CDR3 DNA: TGTGCCAGCAAATTAGCGGGGCGCACAGATACGCAGTATTTT. Its translation: CASKLAGRTDTQYF.

This clone was picked up one time. This chain's CDR3 is CASSLMLRGSSYEQYF. CDR3 coding DNA: TGTGCCAGCAGCTTAATGTTACGGGGGAGCTCCTACGAGCAGTACTTC. The chain links TRBV7-7 to TRBJ2-7, with D possibly being TRBD2 (6 bases). V lost 2 bases and J 0 bases, leaving 14 bases between the germline ends. Germline CDR1 SSHAT, CDR2 FNYEAQ (reference sequence). This CDR3 spans 16 amino acids.

Details on this clone: This same CDR3 is encoded by further DNA sequences in the sample. The rearrangement uses TRBV14 and TRBJ2-1; D is ambiguous. V was clipped by 1 base and J by 3 bases, with 4 bases between them. The CDR3 has 13 residues. CDR1 and CDR2 (germline): SGHDN, FVKESK. This CDR3 reads CASSQVRYNEQFF. The CDR3 region has the DNA TGTGCCAGCAGCCAAGTACGCTACAATGAGCAGTTCTTC.

This clone was detected once. This sequence joins TRBV7-9 and TRBJ2-1; unclear D gene. V lost 0 bases and J 6 bases, leaving 12 bases between the germline ends. Per germline, CDR1 SEHNR and CDR2 FQNEAQ (reference sequence). This CDR3 region has 15 residues. CDR3 coding DNA: TGTGCCAGCAGCTTAGCCTCCCTAAGCTCCAATGAGCAGTTCTTC. Translation: CASSLASLSSNEQFF.

The chain is built from TRBV7-8 and TRBJ1-2; possible D gene TRBD1, 5 bases. Germline V gene sequence: CDR1 SGHVS, CDR2 FQNEAQ. The V end was cut by 8 bases, the J end by 6 bases, with 19 bases between. This CDR3 is 14 amino acids long. CDR3 region: CASGDTRGMDGYTF. For the CDR3, the DNA is TGTGCCAGCGGCGATACGAGGGGAATGGATGGCTACACCTTC.

V usage is TRBV7-3 and J usage is TRBJ2-1; D ambiguous. Germline lookup yields CDR1 SGHTA and CDR2 FQGTGA. The CDR3 runs to 13 residues. V shed 2 bases and J shed 5 bases, with 7 bases lying between them. The CDR3 loop reads CASSLGLNNEQFF. In nucleotides, the CDR3 is TGTGCCAGCAGCTTAGGCCTGAACAATGAGCAGTTCTTC.

Of note for this clone: Other nucleotide sequences in the sample specify the same CDR3. The chain recombines TRBV5-1 with TRBJ1-2; 9 bases fit TRBD1. The CDR3 loop spans 14 amino acids. Germline V gene lookup returns CDR1 SGHRS and CDR2 YFSETQ. V gave up 0 bases and J gave up 7 bases; unmatched junction bases: 4. The CDR3 nucleotides read TGCGCCAGCAGCTTGGTTACGACAGGGGGTGGCTACACCTTC. Protein: CASSLVTTGGGYTF.

The chain combines TRBV10-3 with TRBJ2-7, with D possibly being TRBD1 (6 bases). V lost 5 bases, J lost 1 base, and 12 bases lay in between. This CDR3 has 14 residues. The germline gives CDR1 ENHRY, CDR2 SYGVKD. The CDR3: CAISSSDRSYEQYF. In nucleotides, the CDR3 is TGTGCCATCAGTTCCTCGGACAGATCCTACGAGCAGTACTTC.

The chain carries TRBV11-3 and TRBJ2-1; no firm D call. There are 14 residues in the CDR3. From germline, CDR1 is SGHNT and CDR2 YENEEA. Between the trimmed V and J ends, which lost 1 base and 7 bases, there was a span of 11 bases. CDR3 coding DNA: TGTGCCAGCAGCTTAGGCCCGACGACTAATGAGCAGTTCTTC. It yields the protein CASSLGPTTNEQFF.

The V gene is TRBV29-1, the J gene TRBJ2-5; tentative D call: TRBD2 (5 bases). CDR1 is SQVTM and CDR2 is ANQGSEA in the germline V gene. With 3 bases removed from V and 7 bases from J, the gap between germline ends came to 9 bases. The CDR3 covers 11 residues. CDR3 sequence: CSVDVSGTQYF. The CDR3 DNA sequence: TGCAGCGTTGATGTAAGCGGGACCCAGTACTTC.

CDR3 in DNA: TGTGCCAGCAGTGATTGGACAGGGCCAGGTGAGGCCCAGTACTTC. It specifies CASSDWTGPGEAQYF. The gene calls are TRBV2 and TRBJ2-5, with 8 positions matching TRBD1. The V gene end was trimmed by 3 bases and the J gene end by 9 bases; junction bases not matched to a gene: 12. The CDR3 contains 15 residues. The germline gives CDR1 SNHLY, CDR2 FYNNEI.

J is TRBJ2-2 and V is TRBV2; no clear D. The CDR3 is made up of 13 amino acids. The germline V and J ends were trimmed by 6 bases and 6 bases, with 11 bases remaining between them. Per the germline V gene, CDR1 is SNHLY and CDR2 is FYNNEI. The CDR3 DNA follows: TGTGCCAGCAGCTCACGTCCGTCCGGGGAGCTGTTTTTT. Translated, it gives CASSSRPSGELFF. The full variable domain, with the rest looked up from reference TRBV2 and TRBJ2-2, is EPEVTQTPSHQVTQMGQEVILRCVPISNHLYFYWYRQILGQKVEFLVSFYNNEISEKSEIFDDQFSVERPDGSNFTLKIRSTKLEDSAMYFCASSSRPSGELFFGEGSRLTVL.

The genes are TRBV7-2 and TRBJ2-5; 11 nucleotides line up with TRBD1. Germline CDR1 SGHTA, CDR2 FQGNSA. The CDR3 consists of 17 residues. Trimming at V came to 4 bases and at J to 5 bases, leaving 12 bases not matched to a gene. The CDR3 nucleotides read TGTGCCAGCAGCTGGGCCGAAGGGACAGGGGGTTGGGAGACCCAGTACTTC. Protein sequence: CASSWAEGTGGWETQYF.

There are a few counts of this clone. J is TRBJ2-5 and V is TRBV5-4; 15 bases match TRBD2. CDR1 is SGHNT, CDR2 YYREEE, per germline (reference sequence). The CDR3 totals 17 residues. V lost 4 bases to trimming and J lost 5 bases; unmatched junction nucleotides: 9. CDR3 nucleotide sequence: TGTGCCAGCAGCCTCGGGGGACTAGCGGGAGGTTTGGAGACCCAGTACTTC. Translated: CASSLGGLAGGLETQYF.

Comments on this clone: Other DNA sequences in the same sample also yield this CDR3. The chain combines TRBV18 with TRBJ2-7; weak D call: TRBD1 (5 bases). CDR1 and CDR2 (germline): KGHSH, LQKENI. Trimming pared 0 bases from V and 6 bases from J, leaving 12 bases between. This CDR3 contains 14 residues. The CDR3 is CASSPPYTGSEQYF. The CDR3 nucleotides read TGTGCCAGCTCACCACCATACACAGGTAGCGAGCAGTACTTC.

This clone was picked up a small number of times. This chain links TRBV27 with TRBJ2-2; D may be TRBD2 (7 bases). Germline lookup yields CDR1 MNHEY and CDR2 SMNVEV (reference sequence). V was shortened by 7 bases and J by 5 bases, with 14 bases between the two germline ends. The length of the CDR3 is 14 residues. In DNA, the CDR3 is TGTGCCAGCAACTACAGGGAGGGGACCGGGGAGCTGTTTTTT. Amino acid sequence: CASNYREGTGELFF.